A single sample is the source of the 3 T cell receptor beta chains below, sequenced in a study of OX40 agonist ivuxolimab in advanced cancers. Clones were sequenced by immunoSEQ multiplex PCR, and TCRdb holds only the in-frame ones, with some missing. Found here are about 75,000 clones, about 85% of them singletons; the top ten hold 17%. This material consisted of CD4+ or CD8+ T cells sorted from blood, taken in a trial of the OX40 agonist ivuxolimab. These receptors were collected from an adult with an advanced solid tumor such as melanoma, head and neck, liver or kidney cancer.

The chain combines TRBV9 with TRBJ1-3; D is uncertain. This CDR3 region has 15 residues. In germline, CDR1 is SGDLS, CDR2 YYNGEE. Trimming removed 0 bases at V and 4 bases at J, with 11 bases between. CDR3 bases: TGTGCCAGCAGCGTAGAATCAAGCTTGGGAAACACCATATATTTT. Protein product: CASSVESSLGNTIYF.

The chain joins TRBV6-1 to TRBJ2-7; 7 bases line up with TRBD2. The length of the CDR3 is 14 residues. CDR1 and CDR2 from the germline V gene are MNHNS and SASEGT. V lost 5 bases and J lost 3; bases outside the gene matches: 7. CDR3 amino acids: CASSQLAPNYEQYF. DNA of the CDR3: TGTGCCAGCAGTCAACTAGCGCCGAACTACGAGCAGTACTTC.

V gene TRBV7-9 combines with J gene TRBJ1-1; possible D gene TRBD1, 5 bases. Trimming stripped 1 base from V and 6 bases from J, with 6 bases between. The germline V gene has CDR1 SEHNR and CDR2 FQNEAQ (reference sequence). CDR3 length: 12 amino acids. The CDR3 DNA is TGTGCCAGCAGCTTAGGGGGGGCTGAAGCTTTCTTT. Translated, it gives CASSLGGAEAFF. Based on the CDR3 plus reference TRBV7-9 and TRBJ1-1, the full variable domain is DTGVSQNPRHKITKRGQNVTFRCDPISEHNRLYWYRQTLGQGPEFLTYFQNEAQLEKSRLLSDRFSAERPKGSFSTLEIQRTEQGDSAMYLCASSLGGAEAFFGQGTRLTVV.